This record looks at one TCR beta chain sequence and its context. The antigen is unknown. The sample belongs to a study of cytomegalovirus exposure and HLA in healthy donors. Findings and limits, study-wide: Whilst most TCR sequences proved rare, a subset of public TCRs occurred across many donors. Subsequent analysis revealed that first-cohort TCR clusters tended to co-occur in the 110 or so validation repertoires.

Per germline, CDR1 LNHNV and CDR2 YYDKDF (reference sequence). V was shortened by 5 bases and J by 6 bases, with 10 bases between the two germline ends. The CDR3 contains 12 residues. Profiled with immunoSEQ multiplex PCR; TCRdb holds only in-frame clones, not every one. The sample contains some 180,000 clones, about 89% of which appear only once. What was sequenced was PBMCs. The chain combines TRBV15 with TRBJ1-1; D unresolved. This receptor was identified in a man under 40 in good health and CMV-seropositive. In nucleotides, the CDR3 is TGTGCCACCAGCCCGAGAGGACCTGAAGCTTTCTTT. Translation: CATSPRGPEAFF.